This T cell receptor beta chain was identified in a study of T-cell reconstitution after alpha-beta-depleted transplantation in children listed by TCRdb under 2016. Regarding the research as a whole: T-cell immune reconstitution after TCRalphabeta/CD19-depleted allogeneic hematopoietic cell transplantation in children was quantitatively tracked in the study by means of TCR repertoire profiling.

The cysteine opens and the phenylalanine closes a CDR3 of 18 amino acids. Only CDR3 DNA is held: 54 bases, read in frame from base 1. The junction shows trimming of 5 bases on V and 0 bases on J, plus 23 bases between the germline ends. Library preparation used PCR. Sequencing relied on an Illumina HiSeq 2500. Molecular barcoding was employed in the preparation of TCR libraries, with unique molecular identifiers being used to normalize TCRbeta repertoire quantification. TCRdb cleaned the public reads at Q25 with fastp, built clones with MiXCR and kept in-frame beta chains. For every CDR3 protein sequence, its rows merge into one entry that carries the most common genes and DNA. Counted in this sample were about 270,000 distinct CDR3 sequences; more than 9% of them appeared once. The ten largest account for 10% of the sample. In this sample, this clonotype turned up a few times. This receptor's antigen is unknown. Base qualities are not provided; no much larger clone lies one nucleotide away.

This receptor chain uses TRBV12-3 or TRBV12-4 and TRBJ2-7; TRBD1 is possibly the D segment (6 matching bases). Source: PBMCs from the stem cell graft donor, taken from the stem cell graft. This clonotype was sampled from a human donor who donated a stem cell graft to a child with SCID. The CDR3 amino acid sequence is: CASSQHPPWGLPSYEQYF. In nucleotides, the sequence is TGTGCCAGCAGTCAACATCCCCCCTGGGGGCTCCCCTCCTACGAGCAGTACTTC.